A selection of T cell receptor beta chains follows, all from one sample in a study of blood T cells in healthy people across ages. TCRdb recomputed calls from the 5' RACE reads with MiXCR, one row per CDR3 protein. The sample yields some 1,500,000 distinct CDR3 sequences, approximately 43% seen once. Sequenced material: blood. Every receptor here comes from a woman between 18 and 29 years old in good health. Both conserved end residues are part of each CDR3. The order of the fields is clone size, D gene, CDR3 length, V gene, J gene, CDR3 protein, CDR3 DNA. A D gene is named only where the DNA matches it firmly. Expanded clones are given a class, and other clones once, few, many or no size at all.

-	TRBD1	16	TRBV7-3	TRBJ1-1	CASSLIARGLQPGAFF	TGTGCCAGCAGCTTAATTGCTAGGGGGCTTCAGCCCGGGGCTTTCTTT
-	-	15	TRBV7-2	TRBJ2-3	CASSFLLDPTDTQYF	TGTGCCAGCAGCTTCCTACTAGATCCCACAGATACGCAGTATTTT
-	-	14	TRBV20-1	TRBJ2-7	CSAITRDKRVEQYF	TGCAGTGCTATCACCCGGGACAAACGAGTCGAGCAGTACTTC
-	TRBD1	14	TRBV28	TRBJ1-2	CASSSDTGAAGYTF	TGTGCCAGCAGCAGTGACACAGGGGCGGCTGGCTACACCTTC
few	-	13	TRBV10-3	TRBJ2-1	CAIRGLGGNEQFF	TGTGCCATCAGGGGACTGGGGGGCAATGAGCAGTTCTTC
-	TRBD1	14	TRBV5-6	TRBJ1-5	CASSARWDRQPQHF	TGTGCCAGCAGTGCGCGCTGGGACAGACAGCCCCAGCATTTT
few	-	15	TRBV7-9	TRBJ2-1	CASSLTGGNTGEQFF	TGTGCCAGCAGCTTAACCGGGGGAAATACAGGGGAGCAGTTCTTC
few	-	14	TRBV20-1	TRBJ2-7	CSARDWRTGYEQYF	TGCAGTGCTAGAGATTGGCGGACGGGGTACGAGCAGTACTTC
-	-	16	TRBV7-8	TRBJ1-1	CASKSVEGVQGTEAFF	TGTGCCAGCAAGAGCGTCGAAGGGGTGCAAGGCACTGAAGCTTTCTTT
-	-	12	TRBV2	TRBJ1-2	CASRNFNYGYTF	TGTGCCAGCAGGAACTTTAACTATGGCTACACCTTC
-	TRBD1	16	TRBV9	TRBJ1-2	CASSVDKNRGYYGYTF	TGTGCCAGCAGCGTAGATAAGAACAGGGGGTACTATGGCTACACCTTC
-	TRBD2	17	TRBV25-1	TRBJ2-2	CASSGLAGETNTGELFF	TGTGCCAGCAGTGGGCTAGCGGGGGAAACGAACACCGGGGAGCTGTTTTTT
many	-	12	TRBV20-1	TRBJ1-2	CSARHQLYGYTF	TGCAGTGCTAGACACCAGCTCTATGGCTACACCTTC
few	-	11	TRBV12-3/TRBV12-4	TRBJ1-2	CASQDFYGYTF	TGTGCCAGTCAGGACTTTTATGGCTACACCTTC
few	-	14	TRBV6-2/TRBV6-3	TRBJ2-7	CASSPRDDNYEQYF	TGTGCCAGCAGCCCCCGGGACGACAACTACGAGCAGTACTTC
-	TRBD2	15	TRBV7-6	TRBJ2-5	CASSLEASRDYEQYF	TGTGCCAGCAGCTTAGAGGCTAGCAGGGACTATGAGCAGTACTTC
-	-	19	TRBV5-1	TRBJ1-2	CASSLESVRWQDFNYGYTF	TGCGCCAGCAGCTTGGAATCGGTTCGTTGGCAGGACTTTAACTATGGCTACACCTTC
-	-	12	TRBV20-1	TRBJ1-2	CRAQGADYGYTF	TGCAGGGCGCAAGGGGCCGACTATGGCTACACCTTC
-	-	13	TRBV29-1	TRBJ2-5	CSAAGTFQETQYF	TGCAGCGCTGCGGGGACATTCCAAGAGACCCAGTACTTC
few	-	14	TRBV6-5	TRBJ1-2	CASSYRRRYYGYTF	TGTGCCAGCAGTTACCGTAGGAGATACTATGGCTACACCTTC
-	-	12	TRBV7-3	TRBJ2-7	CASSFTDREQYF	TGTGCCAGCAGCTTCACGGACCGCGAGCAGTACTTC
few	-	14	TRBV24-1	TRBJ1-5	CATSGGRVDQPQHF	TGTGCCACCAGTGGTGGCAGGGTCGACCAGCCCCAGCATTTT